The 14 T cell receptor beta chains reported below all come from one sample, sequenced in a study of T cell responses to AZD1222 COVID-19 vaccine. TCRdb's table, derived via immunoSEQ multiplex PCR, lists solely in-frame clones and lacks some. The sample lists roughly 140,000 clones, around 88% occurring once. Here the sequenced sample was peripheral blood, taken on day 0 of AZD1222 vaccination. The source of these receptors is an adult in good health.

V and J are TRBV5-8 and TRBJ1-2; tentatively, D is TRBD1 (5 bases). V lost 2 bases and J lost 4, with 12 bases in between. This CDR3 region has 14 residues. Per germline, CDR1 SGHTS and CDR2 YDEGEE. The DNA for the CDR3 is TGTGCCAGCAGCTTAGAGGGGCGCGCCTATGGCTACACCTTC. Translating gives CASSLEGRAYGYTF.

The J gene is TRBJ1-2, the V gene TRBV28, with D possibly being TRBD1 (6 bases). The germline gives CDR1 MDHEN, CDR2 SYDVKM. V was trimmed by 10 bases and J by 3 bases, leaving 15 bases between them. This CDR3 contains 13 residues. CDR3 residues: CATPWAGDYGYTF. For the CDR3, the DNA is TGTGCCACCCCTTGGGCAGGGGACTATGGCTACACCTTC.

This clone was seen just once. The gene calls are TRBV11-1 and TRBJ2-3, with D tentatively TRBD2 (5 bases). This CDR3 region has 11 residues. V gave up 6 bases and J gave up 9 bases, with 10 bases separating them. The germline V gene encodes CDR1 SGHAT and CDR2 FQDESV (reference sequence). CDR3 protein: CASSTSQTQYF. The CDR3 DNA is TGTGCCAGCAGTACTAGTCAGACGCAGTATTTT.

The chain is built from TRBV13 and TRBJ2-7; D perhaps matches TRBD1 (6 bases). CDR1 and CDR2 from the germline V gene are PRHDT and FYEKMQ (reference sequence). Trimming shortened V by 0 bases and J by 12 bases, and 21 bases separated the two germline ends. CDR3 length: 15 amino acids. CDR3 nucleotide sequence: TGTGCCAGCAGCTTAGGACGACAGGCCCTCACGCCCCGGTACTTC. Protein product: CASSLGRQALTPRYF.

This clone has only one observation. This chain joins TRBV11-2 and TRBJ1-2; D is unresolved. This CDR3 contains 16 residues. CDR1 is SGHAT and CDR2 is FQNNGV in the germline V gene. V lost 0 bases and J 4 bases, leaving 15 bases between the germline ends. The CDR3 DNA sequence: TGTGCCAGCAGCTTAGAGATTGGACGTTTATCCTATGGCTACACCTTC. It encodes CASSLEIGRLSYGYTF.

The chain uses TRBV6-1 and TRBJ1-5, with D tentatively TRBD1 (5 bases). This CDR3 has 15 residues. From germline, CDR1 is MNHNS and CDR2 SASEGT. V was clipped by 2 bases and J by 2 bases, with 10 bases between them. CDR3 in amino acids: CASSERGYGNQPQHF. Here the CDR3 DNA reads TGTGCCAGCAGTGAACGGGGGTACGGCAATCAGCCCCAGCATTTT.

CDR3 DNA: TGTGCCAGTAGTATTAAGGCCTTAAATTCACCCCTCCACTTT. Translating it yields CASSIKALNSPLHF. This sequence joins TRBV19 and TRBJ1-6; D is ambiguous. CDR3 length: 14 residues. In germline, CDR1 is LNHDA, CDR2 SQIVND (reference sequence). Deletions cut 3 bases from V and 7 bases from J, with 10 bases between.

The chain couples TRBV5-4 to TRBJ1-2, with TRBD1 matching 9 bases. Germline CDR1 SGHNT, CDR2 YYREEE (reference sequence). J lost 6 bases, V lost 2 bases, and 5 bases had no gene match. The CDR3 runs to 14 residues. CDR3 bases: TGTGCCAGCAGCTTACAGGGGGCGCGTAATGGCTACACCTTC. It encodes CASSLQGARNGYTF. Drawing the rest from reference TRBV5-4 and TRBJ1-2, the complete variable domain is ETGVTQSPTHLIKTRGQQVTLRCSSQSGHNTVSWYQQALGQGPQFIFQYYREEENGRGNFPPRFSGLQFPNYSSELNVNALELDDSALYLCASSLQGARNGYTFGSGTRLTVV.

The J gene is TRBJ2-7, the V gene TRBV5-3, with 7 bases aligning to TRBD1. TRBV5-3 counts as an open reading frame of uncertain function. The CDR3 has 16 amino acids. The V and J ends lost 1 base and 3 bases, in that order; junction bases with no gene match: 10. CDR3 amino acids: CARSLSGTGQVYEQYF. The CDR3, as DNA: TGTGCCAGAAGCTTGTCGGGAACTGGACAGGTCTACGAGCAGTACTTC.

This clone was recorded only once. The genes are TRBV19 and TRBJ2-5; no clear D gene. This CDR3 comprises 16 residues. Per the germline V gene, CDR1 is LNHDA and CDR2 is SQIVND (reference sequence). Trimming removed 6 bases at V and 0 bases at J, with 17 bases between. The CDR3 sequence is CASSQYGGRNQETQYF. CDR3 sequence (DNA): TGTGCCAGTAGCCAGTACGGTGGCCGAAACCAAGAGACCCAGTACTTC.

CDR3 nucleotides: TGCGCCAGCAGCTTGGGCCGAGAGGGCTACACCTTC. Translating it yields CASSLGREGYTF. V usage is TRBV5-1 and J usage is TRBJ1-2; no clear D gene. V was pared by 0 bases and J by 8 bases, with 8 bases between. Germline V gene lookup returns CDR1 SGHRS and CDR2 YFSETQ. The CDR3 runs 12 residues. The full variable domain, in which reference TRBV5-1 and TRBJ1-2 provide the parts outside the CDR3, is KAGVTQTPRYLIKTRGQQVTLSCSPISGHRSVSWYQQTPGQGLQFLFEYFSETQRNKGNFPGRFSGRQFSNSRSEMNVSTLELGDSALYLCASSLGREGYTFGSGTRLTVV.

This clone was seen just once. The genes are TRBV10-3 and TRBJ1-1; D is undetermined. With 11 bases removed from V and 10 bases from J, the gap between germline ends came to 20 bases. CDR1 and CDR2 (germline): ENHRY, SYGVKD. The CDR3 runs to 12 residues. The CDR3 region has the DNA TGTGCCGTCTCCTCCCTAGGTCTCGGAGCTTTCTTT. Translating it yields CAVSSLGLGAFF.

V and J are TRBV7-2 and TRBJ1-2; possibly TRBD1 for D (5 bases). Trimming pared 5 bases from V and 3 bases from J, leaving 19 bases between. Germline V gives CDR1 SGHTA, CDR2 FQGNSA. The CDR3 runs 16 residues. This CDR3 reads CASSIVKGLTYYGYTF. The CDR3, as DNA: TGTGCCAGCAGCATTGTCAAGGGACTTACCTACTATGGCTACACCTTC.

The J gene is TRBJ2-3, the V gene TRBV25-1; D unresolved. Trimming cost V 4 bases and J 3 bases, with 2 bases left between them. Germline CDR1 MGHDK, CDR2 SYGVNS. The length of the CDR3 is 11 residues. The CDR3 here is CASSVTDTQYF. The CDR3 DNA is TGTGCCAGCAGTGTTACAGATACGCAGTATTTT. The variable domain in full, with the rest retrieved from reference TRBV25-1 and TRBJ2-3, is EADIYQTPRYLVIGTGKKITLECSQTMGHDKMYWYQQDPGMELHLIHYSYGVNSTEKGDLSSESTVSRIRTEHFPLTLESARPSHTSQYLCASSVTDTQYFGPGTRLTVL.